These 24 T cell receptor beta chains came from one sample sequenced in a study of response to subunit inactivated influenza vaccine. TCRdb re-called the RT-PCR reads with MiXCR, one entry per CDR3 protein. The data contain about 240,000 distinct CDR3 sequences, 10% to 15% of them singletons. The sequences come from non-naive T cells sorted from PBMCs, collected around 15 days before vaccination. The source is a man aged 50 to 60 who received an inactivated influenza vaccine.

At least ten counts were recorded for this clonotype. The rearrangement links TRBV6-5 to TRBJ2-3, with TRBD2 as a possible D gene (5 bases). V was trimmed by 0 bases and J by 1 base, leaving 14 bases between them. The CDR3 is made up of 17 amino acids. The germline gives CDR1 MNHEY, CDR2 SVGAGI. The CDR3, as DNA: TGTGCCAGCAGTTACTCGTTGCGAGCGGACCGCACAGATACGCAGTATTTT. This codes for CASSYSLRADRTDTQYF.

The DNA for the CDR3 is TGTGCCAGCAGGACTCCGGACAGGGTTAATTCACCCCTCCACTTT. It translates to CASRTPDRVNSPLHF. The rearrangement uses TRBV6-1 and TRBJ1-6; 8 bases fit TRBD1. Germline V gives CDR1 MNHNS, CDR2 SASEGT. The junction had 7 bases not matched to a gene; V was cut back by 6 bases and J by 6 bases. The CDR3 spans 15 residues.

At least ten counts were recorded for this clonotype. The rearrangement joins TRBV20-1 to TRBJ2-3; 12 bases line up with TRBD1. The trim removed 5 bases at V and 4 bases at J, leaving 13 bases unmatched. The CDR3 is 17 residues long. Germline assignment: CDR1 DFQATT and CDR2 SNEGSKA (reference sequence). CDR3 nucleotides: TGCAGTGCTGGAAATTACCGGGACAGGGGGCGCGCAGATACGCAGTATTTT. Translating it yields CSAGNYRDRGRADTQYF.

The chain is built from TRBV7-2 and TRBJ2-1; D unresolved. CDR3 length: 14 residues. V was shortened by 4 bases and J by 10 bases, with 17 bases between the two germline ends. The germline gives CDR1 SGHTA, CDR2 FQGNSA. The CDR3 nucleotides are TGTGCCAGCAGCTCCGCCCGGACCAACTCGGAGCAGTTCTTC. It translates to CASSSARTNSEQFF.

J is TRBJ1-6 and V is TRBV27, with D possibly being TRBD1 (5 bases). The length of the CDR3 is 16 residues. CDR1 and CDR2 from the germline V gene are MNHEY and SMNVEV (reference sequence). V dropped 2 bases and J dropped 6 bases, with 14 bases sitting between them. In DNA form, the CDR3 reads TGTGCCAGCAGTTTACGCGGCAGGGCGGTTAATTCACCCCTCCACTTT. The encoded protein is CASSLRGRAVNSPLHF.

This clonotype was seen a few times. This chain connects TRBV20-1 to TRBJ2-7; D remains ambiguous. The V gene's germline CDR1 is DFQATT and CDR2 SNEGSKA (reference sequence). The CDR3 is made up of 12 amino acids. Trimming took 3 bases from V and 9 from J, leaving 15 bases between them. CDR3 sequence (DNA): TGCAGTGCTAGTCATCCCCTTCTCGGGCAGTACTTC. Translated, it gives CSASHPLLGQYF.

The rearrangement uses TRBV19 and TRBJ1-5; D unresolved. V was shortened by 3 bases and J by 4 bases, with 7 bases between the two germline ends. The CDR3 runs to 13 residues. Germline V CDR1 and CDR2: LNHDA, SQIVND (reference sequence). The CDR3 reads CASSIWENQPQHF. The CDR3 nucleotides are TGTGCCAGTAGTATTTGGGAAAATCAGCCCCAGCATTTT. Variable domain in full (rest from reference TRBV19 and TRBJ1-5): DGGITQSPKYLFRKEGQNVTLSCEQNLNHDAMYWYRQDPGQGLRLIYYSQIVNDFQKGDIAEGYSVSREKKESFPLTVTSAQKNPTAFYLCASSIWENQPQHFGDGTRLSIL.

The sample holds many counts of this clonotype. This chain links TRBV5-1 with TRBJ1-5, with 8 bases aligning to TRBD1. CDR1 is SGHRS, CDR2 YFSETQ, per germline. This CDR3 has 15 residues. V shed 3 bases, J shed 5 bases, and the junction held 7 bases outside the gene matches. CDR3 DNA sequence: TGCGCCAGCAGCTCAGGGGGCTTGAGGGATCAGCCCCAGCATTTT. Protein: CASSSGGLRDQPQHF.

The V call is TRBV4-1, the J call TRBJ2-3; D remains unclear. The CDR3 spans 18 residues. The V gene lost 4 bases and the J gene lost 3 bases, with 23 bases spanning the gap. In germline, CDR1 is MGHRA, CDR2 YSYEKL. Here the CDR3 DNA reads TGCGCCAGCAGCCTACATTTCCAGACCCAAATCGGAACAGATACGCAGTATTTT. Translation: CASSLHFQTQIGTDTQYF.

Ten or more counts support this clonotype. The V call is TRBV28, the J call TRBJ2-2; D gene unclear. V was shortened by 3 bases and J by 5 bases, with 7 bases between the two germline ends. CDR3 length: 13 residues. CDR1 and CDR2 from the germline V gene are MDHEN and SYDVKM. The CDR3, as DNA: TGTGCCAGCAGTTTGCGAGGAACCGGGGAGCTGTTTTTT. This encodes CASSLRGTGELFF.

The gene calls are TRBV18 and TRBJ2-3; 8 nucleotides align to TRBD2. Unmatched junction bases numbered 6, after V lost 3 bases and J lost 4 bases. CDR1 and CDR2 from the germline V gene are KGHSH and LQKENI. This CDR3 has 15 residues. CDR3 sequence: CASSPRGGEADTQYF. CDR3 in DNA: TGTGCCAGCTCACCTCGGGGGGGCGAGGCAGATACGCAGTATTTT.

The chain is built from TRBV30 and TRBJ2-2, with D possibly TRBD1 on 7 matching bases. Per the germline V gene, CDR1 is GTSNPN and CDR2 is SVGIG (reference sequence). V lost 3 bases, J lost 4 bases, and 12 bases lay in between. The CDR3 totals 14 residues. The CDR3 DNA follows: TGTGCCTGGAGGTCAGGGGGGAGCACCGGGGAGCTGTTTTTT. It codes for CAWRSGGSTGELFF. The whole variable domain, filled in from reference TRBV30 and TRBJ2-2, reads SQTIHQWPATLVQPVGSPLSLECTVEGTSNPNLYWYRQAAGRGLQLLFYSVGIGQISSEVPQNLSASRPQDRQFILSSKKLLLSDSGFYLCAWRSGGSTGELFFGEGSRLTVL.

This clonotype showed up just a few times. The J gene is TRBJ2-7, the V gene TRBV14; D is possibly TRBD2 (6 bases). V lost 1 base and J lost 2, with 12 bases in between. This CDR3 region has 15 residues. Germline loops: CDR1 SGHDN, CDR2 FVKESK. CDR3 in DNA: TGTGCCAGCAGCCAAGGGGCTAGCGCACCCTACGAGCAGTACTTC. Translated: CASSQGASAPYEQYF.

This clonotype appeared many times. V and J are TRBV3-1 and TRBJ2-3; TRBD2 might be the D (5 bases). Germline CDR1 is LGHDT and CDR2 is YNNKEL (reference sequence). The ends were cut back, 3 bases at V and 0 bases at J, with 16 bases in the middle. The CDR3 runs 17 residues. The CDR3, as DNA: TGTGCCAGCAGCCATCTAGCATGGTTGGGAAGCACAGATACGCAGTATTTT. This codes for CASSHLAWLGSTDTQYF.

This clonotype was counted between two and nine times. The rearrangement joins TRBV4-3 to TRBJ2-1; D not resolved. The CDR3 has 13 residues. CDR1 and CDR2 from the germline V gene are LGHNA and YSLEER. Trimming cost V 4 bases and J 9 bases, with 13 bases left between them. CDR3 nucleotides: TGCGCCAGCAGCCCCCGGGCCGTAAGTGAGCAGTTCTTC. Its translation is CASSPRAVSEQFF.

Points on this clonotype: This likely reflects a read error, since a far larger clone is one base away. The V and J genes are TRBV6-5 and TRBJ1-1; D not certain. CDR1 and CDR2 from the germline V gene are MNHEY and SVGAGI. There are 12 residues in the CDR3. CDR3 nucleotide sequence: TGTGCCAACAGTTACCGGAACACTGAAGCTTTCTTT. Amino acid sequence: CANSYRNTEAFF.

The J gene is TRBJ2-7, the V gene TRBV7-2; D tentatively reads TRBD1 or TRBD2 (6 bases each). Trimming cost V 5 bases and J 6 bases, with 14 bases left between them. In germline, CDR1 is SGHTA, CDR2 FQGNSA. This CDR3 is built from 13 residues. CDR3 coding DNA: TGTGCCAGCAGCCCCCGAAGGGGGGCCGAGCAGTACTTC. Its translation: CASSPRRGAEQYF.

This clonotype was detected ten times or more. The rearrangement links TRBV2 to TRBJ2-2; 8 positions agree with TRBD2. J gave up 4 bases and V 9 bases, and 4 bases lay outside the gene matches. The CDR3 runs 13 residues. The germline V gene has CDR1 SNHLY and CDR2 FYNNEI. The DNA of the CDR3 is TGTGCCAGTAGCGGGACTAGCACCGGGGAGCTGTTTTTT. It yields the protein CASSGTSTGELFF.

This clonotype was picked up a small number of times. The V and J genes are TRBV20-1 and TRBJ2-7, with D perhaps TRBD1 or TRBD2 (5 bases each). Between the trimmed V and J ends, which lost 0 bases and 4 bases, there was a span of 22 bases. Germline lookup yields CDR1 DFQATT and CDR2 SNEGSKA (reference sequence). The CDR3 runs to 17 residues. CDR3 in DNA: TGCAGTGCTAGAGATACTTGGACACCCTCGGGCGGGTACGAGCAGTACTTC. It yields the protein CSARDTWTPSGGYEQYF.

This clonotype has a count of ten or more. V and J are TRBV7-9 and TRBJ2-1, with a possible D match to TRBD1 (6 bases). There are 13 residues in the CDR3. Germline V gene sequence: CDR1 SEHNR, CDR2 FQNEAQ (reference sequence). Trimming shortened V by 5 bases and J by 12 bases, and 17 bases separated the two germline ends. The CDR3 coding sequence is TGTGCCAGCAGCCAGGACAGCCGCACGGGGCAGTTCTTC. Protein: CASSQDSRTGQFF.

This clonotype was seen at least ten times. This chain links TRBV4-2 with TRBJ2-7, with TRBD2 matching over 9 bases. J was trimmed by 2 bases and V by 0 bases; bases with no gene match: 2. Germline V gene data show CDR1 as LGHNA and CDR2 as YNFKEQ. The CDR3 has 15 amino acids. The CDR3 coding sequence is TGTGCCAGCAGCCAAGAGGCGGGAGGGCCCTACGAGCAGTACTTC. This sequence encodes CASSQEAGGPYEQYF.

CDR3 amino acids: CSAVIGLAVGTDTQYF. CDR3 coding DNA: TGCAGTGCTGTAATAGGCCTAGCGGTAGGGACAGATACGCAGTATTTT. V is TRBV20-1 and J is TRBJ2-3; 7 bases align to TRBD2. V gave up 5 bases and J gave up 3 bases; unmatched junction bases: 14. The CDR3 spans 16 residues. CDR1 is DFQATT, CDR2 SNEGSKA, per germline (reference sequence).

A few counts support this clonotype. J is TRBJ1-1 and V is TRBV6-2 or TRBV6-3, with TRBD1 matching 7 bases. The germline gives CDR1 MNHEY, CDR2 SVGEGT. The junction had 15 bases not matched to a gene; V was cut back by 4 bases and J by 1 base. The CDR3 contains 18 residues. The CDR3 is CASSSRGTEYSRNTEAFF. The CDR3 DNA reads as TGTGCCAGCAGTTCCCGAGGGACAGAGTACTCTAGGAACACTGAAGCTTTCTTT.

This clonotype has a handful of counts. The chain combines TRBV6-1 with TRBJ2-2, with a tentative D call TRBD2 (6 bases). CDR1 MNHNS and CDR2 SASEGT come from the germline V gene. This CDR3 contains 15 residues. Trimming left V 4 bases short and J 4 bases short, with 13 bases between. The CDR3 reads CASSAGLLLTGELFF. CDR3 coding DNA: TGTGCCAGCAGTGCGGGACTTCTTCTCACCGGGGAGCTGTTTTTT.